This T cell receptor (beta chain) was obtained from a study of blood T cell repertoires in COVID-19. Study overall: Acute-phase and convalescent COVID-19 samples originated in the United States, Italy and Spain. Sources were T cells, B-cell-depleted T cells, or PBMCs; the material itself was cDNA or gDNA.

CDR1 is SQVTM, CDR2 ANQGSEA, per germline. CDR3 size: 22 residues. Trimming took 0 bases from V and 1 from J; bases not matched to a gene: 19. Methods used by the authors: Amplifying reference gene primers gave estimates of nucleated cell counts. The repertoire was sequenced with immunoSEQ multiplex PCR; TCRdb's copy has only in-frame clones and lacks some. The DNA was the basis for D and trimming; V, J and clone size are from that table. The profile shows 50,000 or so clones, around 83% of them singletons. Sequenced: peripheral blood. The clonotype was recovered from a man aged 55 to 69 with active COVID-19. This sequence joins TRBV29-1 and TRBJ1-4, with 11 bases fitting TRBD1. For the CDR3, the DNA is TGCAGCGTTGAAGATTTAGGCATGGGGGGACAGGGGGAATACGTAACTAATGAAAAACTGTTTTTT. It encodes CSVEDLGMGGQGEYVTNEKLFF.